The 30 T cell receptor beta chains below come from one sample, sequenced in a study of blood T cell repertoires in COVID-19. Assay used: immunoSEQ multiplex PCR; TCRdb lists only in-frame clones, some missing. The sample has 50,000 to 85,000 clones, 82% seen once; the top ten hold roughly 6.7%. The sequenced material came from peripheral blood. The receptor set was obtained from a man in his 60s with acute or convalescent COVID-19.

This clone showed up just a few times. The chain uses TRBV5-1 and TRBJ1-5; no firm D call. There are 13 residues in the CDR3. V was trimmed by 4 bases and J by 5 bases, leaving 10 bases between them. Germline-derived CDR1 and CDR2 are SGHRS and YFSETQ. The chain's CDR3 is CASSQSPDQPQHF. The CDR3 DNA sequence: TGCGCCAGCAGCCAGTCACCCGATCAGCCCCAGCATTTT.

This rearrangement joins TRBV11-3 to TRBJ2-1; D gene uncertain. This CDR3 has 12 amino acids. The V gene lost 6 bases and the J gene lost 5 bases, with 8 bases spanning the gap. Germline V gene data show CDR1 as SGHNT and CDR2 as YENEEA. CDR3 bases: TGTGCCAGCAGTCCGACTCACAATGAGCAGTTCTTC. Translation: CASSPTHNEQFF.

V and J are TRBV11-2 and TRBJ1-5; possible D gene TRBD1, 5 bases. This CDR3 comprises 18 residues. V dropped 0 bases and J dropped 2 bases, with 17 bases sitting between them. Germline values: CDR1 SGHAT, CDR2 FQNNGV. CDR3 sequence: CASSLDNGQGYGNQPQHF. As DNA, the CDR3 is TGTGCCAGCAGCTTAGATAATGGGCAGGGATATGGCAATCAGCCCCAGCATTTT.

In DNA form, the CDR3 reads TGCAGCTCTTCAAGCGGGGGGGCGAGTAGCAGCGAGCAGTACTTC. This sequence encodes CSSSSGGASSSEQYF. This sequence joins TRBV29-1 and TRBJ2-7, with 10 nucleotides matching TRBD2. Germline V gene lookup returns CDR1 SQVTM and CDR2 ANQGSEA. There are 15 residues in the CDR3. After removal of 8 bases from V and 6 bases from J, the junction contained 16 bases not matched to a gene.

The chain employs TRBV9 and TRBJ1-6, with D unclear. The germline CDR1 and CDR2 sequences are SGDLS and YYNGEE. The CDR3 has 11 residues. The V gene lost 3 bases and the J gene lost 14 bases, with 9 bases spanning the gap. The CDR3 DNA reads TGTGCCAGCAGCGGCGGACTTTCCCTCCACTTT. Amino acids: CASSGGLSLHF.

This clone was seen more than once but under ten times. This rearrangement joins TRBV25-1 to TRBJ1-4, with D perhaps matching TRBD1 (6 bases). Germline CDR1 is MGHDK and CDR2 is SYGVNS. The CDR3 length is 16 residues. V was cut by 2 bases and J by 4 bases, with 14 bases left in between. CDR3 in amino acids: CASSERAKDSNEKLFF. The CDR3 DNA reads as TGTGCCAGCAGTGAAAGGGCAAAGGACAGTAATGAAAAACTGTTTTTT.

The CDR3 loop is CASSQNVRGSSGNTIYF. For the CDR3, the DNA is TGCGCCAGCAGCCAGAATGTTCGGGGGAGCTCTGGAAACACCATATATTTT. The chain has TRBV4-3 and TRBJ1-3; possible D gene TRBD1, 5 bases. Deletions cut 3 bases from V and 0 bases from J, with 15 bases between. In germline, CDR1 is LGHNA, CDR2 YSLEER. This CDR3 contains 17 residues.

A single count supports this clone. The rearrangement links TRBV5-6 to TRBJ1-4; tentative D call: TRBD1 (5 bases). Germline V gene lookup returns CDR1 SGHDT and CDR2 YYEEEE. The CDR3 sequence is 15 residues long. Deletions cut 0 bases from V and 4 bases from J, with 10 bases between. DNA for the CDR3: TGTGCCAGCAGCTTGGCAGGGATACTTAATGAAAAACTGTTTTTT. It encodes CASSLAGILNEKLFF.

The chain couples TRBV27 to TRBJ2-2, with no clear D. V gave up 2 bases and J gave up 6 bases, with 7 bases separating them. Germline CDR1 and CDR2: MNHEY and SMNVEV (reference sequence). The CDR3 sequence is 13 residues long. The CDR3 nucleotides are TGTGCCAGCAGTTTAATGTCTGCCGGGGAGCTGTTTTTT. As protein: CASSLMSAGELFF.

V usage is TRBV19 and J usage is TRBJ2-4, with TRBD2 matching 7 bases. The trim removed 1 base at V and 0 bases at J, leaving 12 bases unmatched. The CDR3 is 19 amino acids. The germline gives CDR1 LNHDA, CDR2 SQIVND (reference sequence). Here the CDR3 reads CASSIGRLAGNLAKNIQYF. In DNA form, the CDR3 reads TGTGCCAGTAGTATAGGTCGACTAGCCGGAAACCTAGCCAAAAACATTCAGTACTTC.

This clone was picked up a small number of times. The V gene is TRBV11-2, the J gene TRBJ2-7; 12 bases align to TRBD2. Germline lookup yields CDR1 SGHAT and CDR2 FQNNGV. The CDR3 runs to 15 residues. V was clipped by 6 bases and J by 6 bases; unmatched bases: 9. The CDR3 is CASSRGLAGMTEQYV. The CDR3, as DNA: TGTGCCAGCAGTCGAGGACTAGCGGGGATGACCGAGCAGTACGTC.

This clone was counted only a few times. V is TRBV18 and J is TRBJ1-1; 7 bases match TRBD1. J was trimmed by 1 base and V by 3 bases; bases with no gene match: 5. Germline loops: CDR1 KGHSH, CDR2 LQKENI. The CDR3 consists of 15 residues. This chain's CDR3 is CASSPRTGQNTEAFF. CDR3 coding DNA: TGTGCCAGCTCACCCCGGACAGGCCAGAACACTGAAGCTTTCTTT.

The V gene is TRBV5-6, the J gene TRBJ1-1; D unclear. The V gene lost 4 bases and the J gene lost 7 bases, with 17 bases spanning the gap. The CDR3 is 14 amino acids. Germline CDR1 SGHDT, CDR2 YYEEEE. CDR3 region: CASSPSAFLGEAFF. CDR3 DNA: TGTGCCAGCAGCCCGAGCGCTTTTTTAGGTGAAGCTTTCTTT.

The rearrangement links TRBV14 to TRBJ2-3; D is possibly TRBD2 (5 bases). The CDR3 runs to 15 residues. Germline-derived CDR1 and CDR2 are SGHDN and FVKESK. Trimming pared 5 bases from V and 1 base from J, leaving 13 bases between. The DNA of the CDR3 is TGTGCCAGCAGCACCCGGGGTCCCGGCACAGATACGCAGTATTTT. This encodes CASSTRGPGTDTQYF.

In nucleotides, the CDR3 is TGCGCCAGCAGCCAAGCCCTCGGCGGGAGCACTGAAGCTTTCTTT. Residues: CASSQALGGSTEAFF. V and J are TRBV4-3 and TRBJ1-1; D not certain. The V end lost 1 base, the J end lost 4 bases, and 13 bases lay between the germline ends. Germline V gives CDR1 LGHNA, CDR2 YSLEER. The CDR3 loop spans 15 amino acids.

DNA for the CDR3: TGTGCCAGCAGCGCGGAGCGGCGGGACGAGCAGTACTTC. Protein product: CASSAERRDEQYF. V is TRBV7-8 and J is TRBJ2-7, with D tentatively TRBD2 (5 bases). The CDR3 spans 13 residues. Trimming pared 5 bases from V and 5 bases from J, leaving 13 bases between. Germline loops: CDR1 SGHVS, CDR2 FQNEAQ.

This clone was picked up a small number of times. The rearrangement links TRBV11-2 to TRBJ2-5, with 9 bases fitting TRBD2. The germline V gene encodes CDR1 SGHAT and CDR2 FQNNGV. This CDR3 comprises 15 residues. The junction had 4 bases not matched to a gene; V was cut back by 1 base and J by 4 bases. This CDR3 is CASSLAGLARETQYF. The CDR3 bases are TGTGCCAGCAGCTTAGCTGGACTAGCGAGAGAGACCCAGTACTTC.

The V and J genes are TRBV6-5 and TRBJ2-7, with a tentative D call TRBD1 (6 bases). The germline V and J ends were trimmed by 6 bases and 4 bases, with 16 bases remaining between them. In germline, CDR1 is MNHEY, CDR2 SVGAGI. The CDR3 consists of 14 residues. This CDR3 is CASRADRPPYEQYV. DNA of the CDR3: TGTGCCAGCAGGGCCGACAGGCCACCTTACGAGCAGTACGTC.

This clone was observed once. The gene calls are TRBV29-1 and TRBJ2-3; TRBD2 aligns across 9 bases. CDR3 length: 13 amino acids. The germline CDR1 and CDR2 sequences are SQVTM and ANQGSEA. After removal of 4 bases from V and 2 bases from J, the junction contained 1 base not matched to a gene. CDR3 nucleotide sequence: TGCAGCGTTGGCGGGGGGGTCACAGATACGCAGTATTTT. This translates into CSVGGGVTDTQYF.

Only a few counts were recorded for this clone. V and J are TRBV11-2 and TRBJ1-2, with TRBD1 matching over 9 bases. J was trimmed by 8 bases and V by 1 base; bases with no gene match: 8. The germline V gene has CDR1 SGHAT and CDR2 FQNNGV. The CDR3 is 15 amino acids. This CDR3 is CASSLAGQGNGGYTF. The CDR3, as DNA: TGTGCCAGCAGCTTAGCGGGACAGGGAAACGGCGGCTACACCTTC.

The J gene is TRBJ2-1, the V gene TRBV3-1 (or the pseudogene TRBV3-2); possible D gene TRBD1, 6 bases. V was shortened by 5 bases and J by 6 bases, with 11 bases between the two germline ends. This CDR3 contains 13 residues. Germline loops: CDR1 LGHDT, CDR2 YNNKEL (reference sequence). CDR3 bases: TGTGCCAGCAGCGCCTACAGGGCCAATGAGCAGTTCTTC. The encoded protein is CASSAYRANEQFF.

The chain uses TRBV5-6 and TRBJ1-2, with D possibly matching TRBD1 (6 bases). This CDR3 is 14 amino acids long. V was pared by 4 bases and J by 2 bases, with 12 bases between. Germline V CDR1 and CDR2: SGHDT, YYEEEE. CDR3 loop: CASSRARGNYGYTF. The CDR3 nucleotides read TGTGCCAGCAGCCGAGCTAGGGGGAACTATGGCTACACCTTC.

CDR3 DNA: TGTGCCAGCAGCTTGACACTAGCGGGGGGACAAGAGACCCAGTACTTC. This codes for CASSLTLAGGQETQYF. J is TRBJ2-5 and V is TRBV11-3; 12 nucleotides match TRBD2. This CDR3 comprises 16 residues. V lost 3 bases, J lost 2 bases, and 4 bases stayed unmatched. The germline V gene encodes CDR1 SGHNT and CDR2 YENEEA. Using reference TRBV11-3 and TRBJ2-5 for the parts outside the CDR3, the full variable domain is EAGVVQSPRYKIIEKKQPVAFWCNPISGHNTLYWYLQNLGQGPELLIRYENEEAVDDSQLPKDRFSAERLKGVDSTLKIQPAELGDSAVYLCASSLTLAGGQETQYFGPGTRLLVL.

V is TRBV10-2 and J is TRBJ1-4, with 7 bases lining up with TRBD1. The CDR3 extends over 18 amino acids. The germline gives CDR1 WSHSY, CDR2 SAAADI. Germline trimming cut 4 bases from V and 0 bases from J; bases unmatched to any gene: 11. CDR3 protein: CASSGQVTGLATNEKLFF. The CDR3 coding sequence is TGCGCCAGCAGTGGGCAAGTGACAGGGCTCGCAACTAATGAAAAACTGTTTTTT.

The chain carries TRBV11-2 and TRBJ1-3; possible D gene TRBD1, 5 bases. Between the trimmed V and J ends, which lost 4 bases and 2 bases, there was a span of 15 bases. The CDR3 is 16 residues long. The germline V gene encodes CDR1 SGHAT and CDR2 FQNNGV. CDR3 DNA: TGTGCCAGCAGCTCCCCCCCAGGCAGGGCTGGAAACACCATATATTTT. It codes for CASSSPPGRAGNTIYF.

The chain couples TRBV18 to TRBJ2-5; 7 positions agree with TRBD1. Germline-derived CDR1 and CDR2 are KGHSH and LQKENI. The CDR3 contains 14 residues. With 0 bases clipped from V and 2 bases from J, the junction kept 0 bases outside the gene matches. CDR3 region: CASSPPQGQETQYF. CDR3 coding DNA: TGTGCCAGCTCACCACCACAGGGGCAAGAGACCCAGTACTTC.

The chain is built from TRBV5-1 and TRBJ1-3; TRBD1 is a possible D gene (5 bases). V lost 4 bases, J lost 3 bases, and 11 bases lay in between. The germline gives CDR1 SGHRS, CDR2 YFSETQ. This CDR3 is 14 amino acids long. CDR3 bases: TGCGCCAGCAGCATCGGCGGGGGTGGAAACACCATATATTTT. Residues: CASSIGGGGNTIYF.

The chain has TRBV19 and TRBJ2-1; 14 bases are shared with TRBD2. The CDR3 runs to 22 residues. The V and J ends lost 6 bases and 0 bases, in that order; junction bases with no gene match: 19. Per the germline V gene, CDR1 is LNHDA and CDR2 is SQIVND (reference sequence). CDR3 DNA sequence: TGTGCCAGTAGCAGAGGGTCCCCCGGGACTAGCGGGAGCCAGAGCTCCTACAATGAGCAGTTCTTC. Translation: CASSRGSPGTSGSQSSYNEQFF.

The chain has TRBV12-3 or TRBV12-4 and TRBJ2-7; D is unresolved. The CDR3 loop spans 12 amino acids. Between the trimmed V and J ends, which lost 1 base and 7 bases, there was a span of 8 bases. The CDR3 loop reads CASSLGLEEQYF. As DNA, the CDR3 is TGTGCCAGCAGTTTAGGACTGGAGGAGCAGTACTTC.

This clone was counted between two and nine times. The V gene is TRBV7-8, the J gene TRBJ2-7; D might be TRBD1 (5 bases). This CDR3 spans 16 amino acids. Germline V gene data show CDR1 as SGHVS and CDR2 as FQNEAQ. V shed 1 base and J shed 0 bases, with 13 bases lying between them. CDR3: CASSLVGAESSYEQYF. The CDR3 nucleotides read TGTGCCAGCAGCTTAGTAGGGGCGGAGAGCTCCTACGAGCAGTACTTC.